Listed below are T cell receptor beta chains from one sample, sequenced in a study of blood T cell repertoires in COVID-19. Repertoires were generated with immunoSEQ multiplex PCR, while TCRdb's copy carries only in-frame clones and drops some. The sample shows 200,000 or so clones, about four fifths of them seen only once. Sequencing used PBMCs or T cells enriched from blood (not recorded which). The receptors were sampled from a man aged 35-49 years who had recovered from COVID-19. The CDR3 runs from the conserved cysteine through the conserved F or W. The D gene is left open where the match is weak. Clone size is given for some rows only: seen once, a few or many times, or a class if the clone is expanded.

j_call,d_call,v_call,clone_size,cdr3_nt,cdr3_aa
TRBJ1-3,NA,TRBV15,NA,TGTGCCACCAGCAGCCAGGGGGGAAACACCATATATTTT,CATSSQGGNTIYF
TRBJ2-4,TRBD2,TRBV4-1,NA,TGCGCCAGCAGCCACGCGTCACTAGCGGGGGGCTCCAAAAACATTCAGTACTTC,CASSHASLAGGSKNIQYF
TRBJ1-6,TRBD1,TRBV30,NA,TGTGCCTGGAGTGGCCAAAGCCGGACAGGGTTCATCTTGGATAATTCACCCCTCCACTTT,CAWSGQSRTGFILDNSPLHF
TRBJ2-2,NA,TRBV28,NA,TGTGCCAGCAGTTATACAGCCGGGGAGCTGTTTTTT,CASSYTAGELFF
TRBJ1-2,NA,TRBV9,NA,TGTGCCAGCAGCGTAGGTCCTAGGACAGCCTTTAACTATGGCTACACCTTC,CASSVGPRTAFNYGYTF
TRBJ2-1,NA,TRBV11-2,NA,TGTGCCAGCAGCCCCGTCCGAAGACTTTATTACAATGAGCAGTTCTTC,CASSPVRRLYYNEQFF
TRBJ1-6,NA,TRBV9,NA,TGTGCCAGCAGCCTCGAACAGGGTTCACCCCTCCACTTT,CASSLEQGSPLHF
TRBJ1-6,TRBD1,TRBV11-2,NA,TGTGCCAGCAGCGAAGGGACAGGGGGATCTAATTCACCCCTCCACTTT,CASSEGTGGSNSPLHF
TRBJ1-1,NA,TRBV10-1,once,TGCGCCAGCAGTGAGTCACCCCAGGTTTGGACTGAAGCTTTCTTT,CASSESPQVWTEAFF
TRBJ2-7,NA,TRBV6-1,few,TGTGCCAGCAGTGAAGAGGAGAAAACCTACGAGCAGTACTTC,CASSEEEKTYEQYF
TRBJ1-2,TRBD1,TRBV6-5,NA,TGTGCCAGCAGTATTCAGGACAGGGGGCTTAATGGCTACACCTTC,CASSIQDRGLNGYTF
TRBJ2-1,TRBD1,TRBV5-6,NA,TGTGCCAGCAGCTTGGGGATACACAGGGGCGGTTCCTACAATGAGCAGTTCTTC,CASSLGIHRGGSYNEQFF
TRBJ2-3,TRBD2,TRBV3-1/TRBV3-2,NA,TGTGCCAGCAGCCAAGATCCCGCTAGCGGGGGCGGCACAGATACGCAGTATTTT,CASSQDPASGGGTDTQYF
TRBJ1-2,NA,TRBV7-9,NA,TGTGCCAGCAGCTTGGCTTTTCAAGTGGGCTACACCTTC,CASSLAFQVGYTF
TRBJ2-3,NA,TRBV14,NA,TGTGCCAGCAGCCACGGACTCCTGCGGGATACGCAGTATTTT,CASSHGLLRDTQYF
TRBJ2-7,NA,TRBV2,NA,TGTGCCAGCAGTGAAGCGGTCAGGGGCGAGCAGTACTTC,CASSEAVRGEQYF
TRBJ2-7,TRBD2,TRBV6-5,NA,TGTGCCAGCAGTTACGGGCTCCGCGGGGGGGCGTACGAGCAGTACTTC,CASSYGLRGGAYEQYF
TRBJ2-2,NA,TRBV19,few,TGTGCCAGTGAACGACTTCGGAACACCGGGGAGCTGTTTTTT,CASERLRNTGELFF
TRBJ1-3,NA,TRBV7-2,NA,TGTGCCAGCAGCCGGGTCTTGGACACCATATATTTT,CASSRVLDTIYF
TRBJ1-1,NA,TRBV4-3,NA,TGCGCCAGCAGCCAAGCAGCTGCGGGTGACACTGAAGCTTTCTTT,CASSQAAAGDTEAFF
TRBJ1-5,NA,TRBV7-9,NA,TGTGCCAGCAGCTTAGGGCCCAATCAGCCCCAGCATTTT,CASSLGPNQPQHF
TRBJ2-1,NA,TRBV11-2,NA,TGTGCCAGCAGCTTTCGTTCAACGTCCACCTCCGGTGAGCAGTTCTTC,CASSFRSTSTSGEQFF
TRBJ2-3,TRBD1,TRBV5-1,NA,TGCGCCAGCAGCCAGAGACAGGGGTCAGATACGCAGTATTTT,CASSQRQGSDTQYF
TRBJ1-1,NA,TRBV6-2/TRBV6-3,few,TGTGCCAGCAGCCTGTCACAGGGGAACACTGAAGCTTTCTTT,CASSLSQGNTEAFF
TRBJ1-1,TRBD1,TRBV7-8,few,TGTGCCAGCAGCCCGTCCCGGGACAGGATTTCTGAAGCTTTCTTT,CASSPSRDRISEAFF
TRBJ2-3,TRBD1,TRBV29-1,NA,TGCAGCGCCGTTACTCGGACAGGAGCAGATACGCAGTATTTT,CSAVTRTGADTQYF
TRBJ1-2,NA,TRBV6-5,few,TGTGCCAGCAGCCTTGGGCCTAACTATGGCTACACCTTC,CASSLGPNYGYTF
TRBJ1-2,TRBD1,TRBV19,NA,TGTGCCAGTAGTACCATGGACAGGGGGCGCGATAAGGCTAACTATGGCTACACCTTC,CASSTMDRGRDKANYGYTF
TRBJ2-1,TRBD2,TRBV15,NA,TGTGCCACCAGCAGGGCCCCGGGACTAGCGGACAACAATGAGCAGTTCTTC,CATSRAPGLADNNEQFF
TRBJ2-7,NA,TRBV5-1,NA,TGCGCCAGCAGCTCAACAGTAACCTACGAGCAGTACTTC,CASSSTVTYEQYF
TRBJ2-3,NA,TRBV6-5,NA,TGTGCCAGCACCCGGGGGGACAGGCCAGATACGCAGTATTTT,CASTRGDRPDTQYF
TRBJ1-2,TRBD1,TRBV6-5,few,TGTGCCAGCAGTACGCGGACAGGGGGAAACTATGGCTACACCTTC,CASSTRTGGNYGYTF
TRBJ2-7,TRBD2,TRBV6-5,NA,TGTGCCAGCAGTTATACTAGCGGAACCTACGAGCAGTACTTC,CASSYTSGTYEQYF
TRBJ1-2,NA,TRBV19,few,TGTGCCAGTACCCGACAGCCGCCTGCCTATGGCTACACCTTC,CASTRQPPAYGYTF
TRBJ1-3,NA,TRBV4-2,NA,TGTGCCAGCAGCCAAGATGAGGACTCTGGAAACACCATATATTTT,CASSQDEDSGNTIYF
TRBJ1-4,NA,TRBV6-5,NA,TGTGCCAGCAGGGACAATCCCAAAAAACTGTTTTTT,CASRDNPKKLFF
TRBJ1-2,NA,TRBV11-2,NA,TGTGCCAGCAGCCACGACAAGGAAGGATATGGCTACACCTTC,CASSHDKEGYGYTF
TRBJ2-5,NA,TRBV28,NA,TGTGCCAGCAGTCGACAGATCCAAGAGACCCAGTACTTC,CASSRQIQETQYF